The T cell receptor (beta chain) described here comes from a study of blood T cell repertoires in COVID-19. The overall study: Specimens from acute and convalescent COVID-19 originated in the United States, Italy and Spain. Sources were T cells, B-cell-depleted T cells, or PBMCs; the material itself was cDNA or gDNA.

Per the study methods: It was from reference gene primer amplification that nucleated cell counts were estimated. The method was immunoSEQ multiplex PCR; TCRdb's version includes in-frame clones alone and lacks a portion of them. V and J calls and clone size follow that table, whereas D and trimming were derived from the DNA. The sample lists approximately 190,000 clones; about nine tenths were seen once. This TCR was recovered from a man aged 65-85 years with active or convalescent COVID-19. Sequencing was carried out using peripheral blood.

The CDR3 loop reads CASRNGGALNEQFF. The DNA of the CDR3 is TGTGCCAGCAGAAACGGGGGGGCGCTCAATGAGCAGTTCTTC. This rearrangement joins TRBV6-5 to TRBJ2-1; 8 bases agree with TRBD2. The ends lost 6 bases at V and 6 bases at J; junction bases unmatched: 7. In germline, CDR1 is MNHEY, CDR2 SVGAGI. The CDR3 runs 14 residues.